This TCR beta chain comes out of a study of tumor-infiltrating lymphocytes in primary liver carcinoma. This CDR3 is built from 15 residues. CDR1 and CDR2 from the germline V gene are SGHAT and FQNNGV. TCR beta cDNA was made from roughly 450 ng total RNA with a constant-region primer. Amplification in three nested multiplex PCR rounds with slightly modified ARM-PCR gave rise to TCR beta libraries. In the first two PCR rounds, TRBV1-TRBV30 forward primers were paired with a C-beta reverse primer, and each round lasted about 9 cycles. TCRdb passed the multiplex PCR reads through MiXCR, listing each CDR3 protein once. The sample lists around 80,000 distinct CDR3 sequences; 55% to 85% were seen once. Concerning this clonotype: One end of the junction fails to match germline, which may point to a read error.

It was from roughly 20-30 mg of unsorted bulk tissue that RNA and DNA were co-extracted. The origin of this receptor is a man aged 35-49 years with primary liver carcinoma and hepatitis B virus infection. V is TRBV11-2 and J is TRBJ2-5, with D perhaps TRBD1 (6 bases). Sequenced: liver tumor tissue from sampling region 1. Indicated subset: tumor region T1, superior pole. CDR3 DNA: TGTGCAAGCAGCGACCTGACAGGAGTGGGAGAGACCCGGTACTTC. It codes for CASSDLTGVGETRYF.